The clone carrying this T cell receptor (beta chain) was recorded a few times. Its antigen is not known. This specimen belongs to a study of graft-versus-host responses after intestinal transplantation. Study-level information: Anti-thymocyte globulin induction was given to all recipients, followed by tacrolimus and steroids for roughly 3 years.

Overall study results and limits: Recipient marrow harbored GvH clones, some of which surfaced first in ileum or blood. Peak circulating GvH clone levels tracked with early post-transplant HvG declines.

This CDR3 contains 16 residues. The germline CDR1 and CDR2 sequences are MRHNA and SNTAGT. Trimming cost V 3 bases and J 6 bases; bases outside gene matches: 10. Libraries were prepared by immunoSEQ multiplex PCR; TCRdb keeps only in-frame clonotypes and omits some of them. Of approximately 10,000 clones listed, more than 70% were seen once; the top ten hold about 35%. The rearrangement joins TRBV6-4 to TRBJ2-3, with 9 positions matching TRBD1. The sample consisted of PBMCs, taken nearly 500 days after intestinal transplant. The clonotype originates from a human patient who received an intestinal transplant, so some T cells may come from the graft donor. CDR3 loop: CASSEGTGGAPDTQYF. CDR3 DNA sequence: TGTGCCAGCAGTGAAGGTACAGGGGGCGCGCCGGATACGCAGTATTTT.